The T cell receptor (beta chain) described here comes from a study of T cell responses to AZD1222 COVID-19 vaccine. Study-level findings and limits: Regions 160-218 and 743-854 dominated among vaccine-associated CD4 TCRs spanning spike. Samples come after the peak T cell response, not at day 14. Spike-specific TCR breadth and depth went up after people got two AZD1222 doses.

In the case of this clone: Its matching antigen is unknown.

Clones were read by immunoSEQ multiplex PCR, and TCRdb kept only the in-frame ones, dropping some. The sample consists of approximately 89,000 clones, 92% of them appearing once. Germline V gene sequence: CDR1 MDHEN, CDR2 SYDVKM. The germline V and J ends were trimmed by 5 bases and 3 bases, with 17 bases remaining between them. This CDR3 has 15 amino acids. The V and J genes are TRBV28 and TRBJ2-7, with D tentatively TRBD1 or TRBD2 (5 bases each). This receptor was identified in an adult in good health. The sequences come from peripheral blood, collected on day 0 of AZD1222 vaccination. CDR3 DNA sequence: TGTGCCAGCAGTACGACGAGGGACGGCCACTACGAGCAGTACTTC. Its protein is CASSTTRDGHYEQYF.